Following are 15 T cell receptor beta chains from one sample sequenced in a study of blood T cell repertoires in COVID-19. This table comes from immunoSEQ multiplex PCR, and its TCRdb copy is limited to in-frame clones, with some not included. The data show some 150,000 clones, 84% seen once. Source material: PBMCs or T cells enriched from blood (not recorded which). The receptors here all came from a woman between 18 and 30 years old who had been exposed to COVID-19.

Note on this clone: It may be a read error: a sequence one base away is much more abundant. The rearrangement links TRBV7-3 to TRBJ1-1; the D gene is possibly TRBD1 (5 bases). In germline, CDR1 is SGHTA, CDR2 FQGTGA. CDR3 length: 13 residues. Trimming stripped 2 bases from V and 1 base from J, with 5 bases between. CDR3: CASSLQGNTEAFF. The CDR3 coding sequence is TGTGCCAGCAGCTTACAGGGGAACACTGAAGCTTTCTTT.

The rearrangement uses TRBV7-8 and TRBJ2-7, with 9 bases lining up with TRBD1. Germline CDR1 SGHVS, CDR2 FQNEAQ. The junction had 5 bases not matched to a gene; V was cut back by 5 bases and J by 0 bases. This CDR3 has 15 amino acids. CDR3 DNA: TGTGCCAGCAGCACTCGACAGGGGGGCTCCTACGAGCAGTACTTC. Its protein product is CASSTRQGGSYEQYF.

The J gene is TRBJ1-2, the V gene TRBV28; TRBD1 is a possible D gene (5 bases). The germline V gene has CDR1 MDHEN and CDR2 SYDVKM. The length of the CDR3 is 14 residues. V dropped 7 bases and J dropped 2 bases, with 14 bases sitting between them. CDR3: CASTSGGSNYGYTF. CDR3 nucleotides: TGTGCCAGCACCTCGGGGGGGTCGAACTATGGCTACACCTTC.

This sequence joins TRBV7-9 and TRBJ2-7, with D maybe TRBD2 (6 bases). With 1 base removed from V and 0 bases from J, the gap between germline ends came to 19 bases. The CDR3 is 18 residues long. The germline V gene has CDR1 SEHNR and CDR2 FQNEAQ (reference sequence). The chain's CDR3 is CASSLGSGGVTSSYEQYF. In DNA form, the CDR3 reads TGTGCCAGCAGCTTAGGTAGCGGTGGGGTCACCAGCTCCTACGAGCAGTACTTC.

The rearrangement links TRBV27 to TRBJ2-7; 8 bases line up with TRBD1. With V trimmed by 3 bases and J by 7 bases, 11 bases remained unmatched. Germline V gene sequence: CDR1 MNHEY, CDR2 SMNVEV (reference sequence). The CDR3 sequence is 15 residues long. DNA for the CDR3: TGTGCCAGCAGTTTTGCAGCAGGGGGCTCCGGGGAGCAGTACTTC. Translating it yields CASSFAAGGSGEQYF.

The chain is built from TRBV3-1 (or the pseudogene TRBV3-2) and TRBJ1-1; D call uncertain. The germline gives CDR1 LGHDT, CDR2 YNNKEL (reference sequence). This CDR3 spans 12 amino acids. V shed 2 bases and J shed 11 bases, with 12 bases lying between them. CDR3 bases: TGTGCCAGCAGCCAAAGTGTGCAGGTGGCTTTCTTT. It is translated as CASSQSVQVAFF.

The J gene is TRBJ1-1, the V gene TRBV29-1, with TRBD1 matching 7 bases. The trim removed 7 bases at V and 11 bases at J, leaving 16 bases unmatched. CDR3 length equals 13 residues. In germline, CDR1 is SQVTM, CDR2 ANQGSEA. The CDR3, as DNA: TGCAGCGGGAGGGGGACAGCTACAGCTAACGCTTTCTTT. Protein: CSGRGTATANAFF.

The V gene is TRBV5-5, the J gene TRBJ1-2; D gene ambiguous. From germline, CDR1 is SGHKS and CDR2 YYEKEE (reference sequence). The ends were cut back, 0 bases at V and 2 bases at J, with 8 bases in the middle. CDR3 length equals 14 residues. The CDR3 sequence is CASSLVAGNYGYTF. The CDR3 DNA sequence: TGTGCCAGCAGCTTGGTTGCAGGAAACTATGGCTACACCTTC.

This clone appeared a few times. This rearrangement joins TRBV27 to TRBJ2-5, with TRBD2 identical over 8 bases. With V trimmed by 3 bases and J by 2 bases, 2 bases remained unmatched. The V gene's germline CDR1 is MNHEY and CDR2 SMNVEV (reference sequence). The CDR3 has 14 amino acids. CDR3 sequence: CASSFLAGQETQYF. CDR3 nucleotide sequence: TGTGCCAGCAGTTTCTTAGCGGGGCAAGAGACCCAGTACTTC.

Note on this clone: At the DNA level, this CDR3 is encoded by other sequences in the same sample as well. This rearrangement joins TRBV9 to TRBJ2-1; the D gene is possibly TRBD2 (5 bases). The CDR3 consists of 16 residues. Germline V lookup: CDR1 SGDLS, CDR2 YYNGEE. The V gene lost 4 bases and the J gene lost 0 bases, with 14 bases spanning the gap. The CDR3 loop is CASSPHHGGSYNEQFF. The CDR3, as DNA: TGTGCCAGCAGCCCCCATCACGGAGGCTCCTACAATGAGCAGTTCTTC.

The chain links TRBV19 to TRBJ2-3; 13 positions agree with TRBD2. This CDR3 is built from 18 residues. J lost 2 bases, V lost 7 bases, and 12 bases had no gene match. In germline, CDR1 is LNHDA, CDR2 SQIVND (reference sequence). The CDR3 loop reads CASTPGQGLAGNTDTQYF. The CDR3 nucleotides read TGTGCCAGTACTCCGGGACAGGGACTAGCGGGGAACACAGATACGCAGTATTTT.

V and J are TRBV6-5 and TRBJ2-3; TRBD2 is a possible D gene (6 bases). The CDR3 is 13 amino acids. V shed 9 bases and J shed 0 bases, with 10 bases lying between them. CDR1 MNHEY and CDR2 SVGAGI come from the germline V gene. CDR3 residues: CARGLISTDTQYF. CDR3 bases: TGTGCCAGGGGACTGATAAGCACAGATACGCAGTATTTT.

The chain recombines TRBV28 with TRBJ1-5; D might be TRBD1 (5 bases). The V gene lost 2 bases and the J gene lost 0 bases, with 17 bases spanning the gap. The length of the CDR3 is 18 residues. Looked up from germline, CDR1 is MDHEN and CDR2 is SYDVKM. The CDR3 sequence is CASSLDRWGEISNQPQHF. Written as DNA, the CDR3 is TGTGCCAGCAGTTTAGATCGGTGGGGGGAAATTAGCAATCAGCCCCAGCATTTT.

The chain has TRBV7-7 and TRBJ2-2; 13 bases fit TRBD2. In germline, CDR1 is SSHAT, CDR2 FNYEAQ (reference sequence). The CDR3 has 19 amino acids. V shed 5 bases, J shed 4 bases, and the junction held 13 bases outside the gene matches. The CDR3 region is CASSPGHLTSGRATGELFF. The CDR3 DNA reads TGTGCCAGCAGCCCCGGCCATTTAACTAGCGGGAGGGCCACCGGGGAGCTGTTTTTT.

The CDR3 DNA reads TGTGCCAGCACCACCAGCGGGGGTGATGAGGGACAAGAGACCCAGTACTTC. Translated: CASTTSGGDEGQETQYF. V gene TRBV11-3 combines with J gene TRBJ2-5; 8 bases map to TRBD2. CDR3 length equals 17 residues. The J segment lost 2 bases and the V segment lost 7 bases, leaving 15 bases of the junction unmatched. CDR1 is SGHNT, CDR2 YENEEA, per germline.